The 9 T cell receptor beta chains presented below share a single source sample, sequenced in a study of STAT5B mutations in CD4+ large granular lymphocyte leukemia. Sequencing used immunoSEQ multiplex PCR; TCRdb keeps in-frame clones, though not all of them. Of approximately 30,000 clones in the sample, 65% to 80% were seen once. The sample consisted of CD4+ T cells from blood buffy coats. The receptor source for this set is a human donor in good health.

The rearrangement joins TRBV6-6 to TRBJ2-2; TRBD2 matches at 9 bases. The CDR3 extends over 15 amino acids. Trimming took 7 bases from V and 0 from J; bases not matched to a gene: 3. The germline CDR1 and CDR2 sequences are MNHNY and SVGAGI (reference sequence). CDR3 bases: TGTGCCAGCACCCTAGCGGGGCCGAACACCGGGGAGCTGTTTTTT. Translation gives CASTLAGPNTGELFF.

The CDR3 region has the DNA TGCGCCAGCAGCCAAGAGGCTAGCGGGAGGGGTGATACGCAGTATTTT. Translating it yields CASSQEASGRGDTQYF. The genes are TRBV4-3 and TRBJ2-3; 12 bases align to TRBD2. CDR3 length: 16 residues. V was pared by 0 bases and J by 6 bases, with 4 bases of the junction left unmatched. CDR1 is LGHNA and CDR2 is YSLEER in the germline V gene.

V usage is TRBV15 and J usage is TRBJ2-1, with D possibly being TRBD1 or TRBD2 (5 bases each). In germline, CDR1 is LNHNV, CDR2 YYDKDF (reference sequence). Deletions cut 0 bases from V and 3 bases from J, with 9 bases between. The CDR3 is made up of 15 amino acids. The DNA of the CDR3 is TGTGCCACCAGCAGAGAGGGGACGGTCTACAATGAGCAGTTCTTC. As protein: CATSREGTVYNEQFF.

In DNA, the CDR3 is TGTGCCAGCAGTTATGGGGGTAGCTCCTACAATGAGCAGTTCTTC. Its translation is CASSYGGSSYNEQFF. The chain uses TRBV6-5 and TRBJ2-1; D tentatively fits TRBD1 or TRBD2 (5 bases each). Germline lookup yields CDR1 MNHEY and CDR2 SVGAGI. The CDR3 is 15 amino acids. V lost 3 bases and J 0 bases, leaving 9 bases between the germline ends.

This clone appeared a few times. The CDR3 region is CASRDIKATEAFF. The CDR3 nucleotides are TGCGCCAGCCGGGACATTAAGGCCACTGAAGCTTTCTTT. V is TRBV10-2 and J is TRBJ1-1, with D tentatively TRBD1 (6 bases). The CDR3 sequence is 13 residues long. Germline lookup yields CDR1 WSHSY and CDR2 SAAADI. V was pared by 8 bases and J by 4 bases, with 14 bases between.

The chain uses TRBV7-2 and TRBJ2-7; 8 bases line up with TRBD2. Germline trimming cut 3 bases from V and 4 bases from J; bases unmatched to any gene: 8. Per germline, CDR1 SGHTA and CDR2 FQGNSA. The CDR3 is 15 residues long. CDR3 loop: CASSLDGGAWYEQYF. The CDR3 DNA sequence: TGTGCCAGCAGCTTGGACGGGGGGGCCTGGTACGAGCAGTACTTC.

This chain joins TRBV5-4 and TRBJ1-5, with unresolved D. This CDR3 is 14 amino acids long. Germline V gene sequence: CDR1 SGHNT, CDR2 YYREEE (reference sequence). Trimming removed 0 bases from V and 3 bases from J, with 7 bases in between. The CDR3 DNA follows: TGTGCCAGCAGCTTGGGGGGTGACAATCAGCCCCAGCATTTT. Its translation: CASSLGGDNQPQHF.

The rearrangement links TRBV19 to TRBJ1-1; perhaps TRBD1 as D (6 bases). CDR1 and CDR2 (germline): LNHDA, SQIVND (reference sequence). The ends were cut back, 1 base at V and 4 bases at J, with 16 bases in the middle. The CDR3 runs 16 residues. CDR3 sequence (DNA): TGTGCCAGTAGTATAGGGGGACATCTCCGGGGCACTGAAGCTTTCTTT. Residues: CASSIGGHLRGTEAFF.

In this sample, this clone turned up a few times. J is TRBJ1-4 and V is TRBV2; D is undetermined. The germline CDR1 and CDR2 sequences are SNHLY and FYNNEI. V was cut by 8 bases and J by 7 bases, with 14 bases left in between. The CDR3 extends over 13 amino acids. The DNA for the CDR3 is TGTGCCAGCCTCCGGGCTAGGGCTGAAAAACTGTTTTTT. Amino acids: CASLRARAEKLFF. Filled out from reference TRBV2 and TRBJ1-4, the complete variable domain reads EPEVTQTPSHQVTQMGQEVILRCVPISNHLYFYWYRQILGQKVEFLVSFYNNEISEKSEIFDDQFSVERPDGSNFTLKIRSTKLEDSAMYFCASLRARAEKLFFGSGTQLSVL.